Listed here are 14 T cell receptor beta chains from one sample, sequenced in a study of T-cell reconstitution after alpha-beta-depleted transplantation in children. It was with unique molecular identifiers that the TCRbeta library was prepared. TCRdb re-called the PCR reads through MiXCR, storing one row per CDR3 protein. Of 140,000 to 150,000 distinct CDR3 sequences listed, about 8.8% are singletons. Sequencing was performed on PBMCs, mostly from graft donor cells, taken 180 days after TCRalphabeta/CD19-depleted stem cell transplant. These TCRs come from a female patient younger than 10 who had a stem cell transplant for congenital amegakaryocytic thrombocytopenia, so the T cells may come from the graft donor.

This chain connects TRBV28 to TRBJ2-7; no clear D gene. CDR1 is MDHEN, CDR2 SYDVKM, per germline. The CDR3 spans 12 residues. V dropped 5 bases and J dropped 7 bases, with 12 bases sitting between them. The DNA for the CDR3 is TGTGCCAGCAGTCCCGACGTTCGGGAGCAGTACTTC. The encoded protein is CASSPDVREQYF. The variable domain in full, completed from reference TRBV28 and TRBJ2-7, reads DVKVTQSSRYLVKRTGEKVFLECVQDMDHENMFWYRQDPGLGLRLIYFSYDVKMKEKGDIPEGYSVSREKKERFSLILESASTNQTSMYLCASSPDVREQYFGPGTRLTVT.

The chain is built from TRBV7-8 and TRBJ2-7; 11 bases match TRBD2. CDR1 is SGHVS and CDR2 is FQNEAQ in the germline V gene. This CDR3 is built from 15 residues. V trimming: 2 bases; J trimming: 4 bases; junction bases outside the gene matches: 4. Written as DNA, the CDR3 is TGTGCCAGCAGCTTAATACTAGCGGGGGAGTACGAGCAGTACTTC. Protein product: CASSLILAGEYEQYF.

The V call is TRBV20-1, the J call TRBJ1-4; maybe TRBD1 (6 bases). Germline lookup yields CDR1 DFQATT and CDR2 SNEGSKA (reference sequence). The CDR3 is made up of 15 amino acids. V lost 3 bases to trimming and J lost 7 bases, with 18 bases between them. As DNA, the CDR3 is TGCAGTGCTAGGGGCCCCGGAGGGGGGTTTGAAAAACTGTTTTTT. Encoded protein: CSARGPGGGFEKLFF.

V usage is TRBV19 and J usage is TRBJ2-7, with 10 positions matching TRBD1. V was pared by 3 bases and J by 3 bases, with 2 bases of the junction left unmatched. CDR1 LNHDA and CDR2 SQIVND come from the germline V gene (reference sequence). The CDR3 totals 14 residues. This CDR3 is CASSIWTGGYEQYF. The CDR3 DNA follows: TGTGCCAGTAGTATTTGGACAGGGGGCTACGAGCAGTACTTC.

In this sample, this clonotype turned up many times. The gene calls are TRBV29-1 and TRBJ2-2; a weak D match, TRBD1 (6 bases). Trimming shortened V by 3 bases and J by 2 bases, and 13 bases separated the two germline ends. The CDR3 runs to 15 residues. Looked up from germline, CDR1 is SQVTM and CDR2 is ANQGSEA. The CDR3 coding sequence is TGCAGCGTTGATGGGGGCCTGGCCAACACCGGGGAGCTGTTTTTT. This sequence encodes CSVDGGLANTGELFF.

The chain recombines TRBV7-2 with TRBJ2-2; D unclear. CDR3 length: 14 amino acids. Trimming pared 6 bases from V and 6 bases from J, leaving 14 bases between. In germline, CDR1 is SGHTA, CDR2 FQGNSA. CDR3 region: CASSSNLLSGELFF. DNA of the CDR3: TGTGCCAGCAGTTCTAATCTACTCTCCGGGGAGCTGTTTTTT.

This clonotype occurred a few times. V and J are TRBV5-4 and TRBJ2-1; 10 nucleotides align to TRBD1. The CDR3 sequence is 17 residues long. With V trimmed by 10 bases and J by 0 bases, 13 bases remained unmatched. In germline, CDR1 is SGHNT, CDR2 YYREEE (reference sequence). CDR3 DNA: TGTGCCGCACGCCGGGACAGGGGAAAGAGCTCCTACAATGAGCAGTTCTTC. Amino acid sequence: CAARRDRGKSSYNEQFF.

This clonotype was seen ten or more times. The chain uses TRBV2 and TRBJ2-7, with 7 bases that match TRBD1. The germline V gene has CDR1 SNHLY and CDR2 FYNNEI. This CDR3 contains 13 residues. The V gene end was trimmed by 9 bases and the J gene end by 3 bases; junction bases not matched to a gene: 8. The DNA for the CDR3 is TGTGCCAGTGAAACGGGACAGCTCTACGAGCAGTACTTC. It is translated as CASETGQLYEQYF.

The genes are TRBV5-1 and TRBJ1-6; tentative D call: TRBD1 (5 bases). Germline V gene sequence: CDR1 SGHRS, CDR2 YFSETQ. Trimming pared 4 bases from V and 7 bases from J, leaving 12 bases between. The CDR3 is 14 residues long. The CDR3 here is CASSPSGINSPLHF. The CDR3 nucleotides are TGCGCCAGCAGCCCCTCAGGGATAAATTCACCCCTCCACTTT.

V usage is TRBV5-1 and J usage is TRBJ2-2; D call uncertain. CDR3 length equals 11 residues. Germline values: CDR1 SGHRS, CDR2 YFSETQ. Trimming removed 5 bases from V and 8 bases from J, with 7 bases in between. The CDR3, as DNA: TGCGCCAGCAGAGAAGGAGGGGAGCTGTTTTTT. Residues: CASREGGELFF.

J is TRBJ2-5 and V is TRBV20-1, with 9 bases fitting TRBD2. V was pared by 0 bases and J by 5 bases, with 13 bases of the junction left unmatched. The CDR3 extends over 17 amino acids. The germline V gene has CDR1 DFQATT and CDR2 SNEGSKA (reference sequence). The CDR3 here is CSARDQLAGGRLETQYF. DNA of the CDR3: TGCAGTGCTAGAGATCAGCTCGCGGGGGGGAGATTGGAGACCCAGTACTTC.

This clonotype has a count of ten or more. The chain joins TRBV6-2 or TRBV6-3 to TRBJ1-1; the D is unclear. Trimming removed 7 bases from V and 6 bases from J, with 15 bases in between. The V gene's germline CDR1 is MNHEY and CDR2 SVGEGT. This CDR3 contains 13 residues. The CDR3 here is CASIQDPEAEAFF. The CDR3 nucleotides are TGTGCCAGCATCCAGGACCCTGAGGCTGAAGCTTTCTTT.

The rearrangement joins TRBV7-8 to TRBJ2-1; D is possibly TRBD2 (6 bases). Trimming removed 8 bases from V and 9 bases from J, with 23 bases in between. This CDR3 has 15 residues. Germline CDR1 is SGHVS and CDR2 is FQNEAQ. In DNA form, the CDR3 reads TGTGCCAGCCTGGAGGGACCCCCTTCTTATGGTGAGCAGTTCTTC. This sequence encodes CASLEGPPSYGEQFF. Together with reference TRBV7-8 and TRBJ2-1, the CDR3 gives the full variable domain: GAGVSQSPRYKVAKRGQDVALRCDPISGHVSLFWYQQALGQGPEFLTYFQNEAQLDKSGLPSDRFFAERPEGSVSTLKIQRTQQEDSAVYLCASLEGPPSYGEQFFGPGTRLTVL.

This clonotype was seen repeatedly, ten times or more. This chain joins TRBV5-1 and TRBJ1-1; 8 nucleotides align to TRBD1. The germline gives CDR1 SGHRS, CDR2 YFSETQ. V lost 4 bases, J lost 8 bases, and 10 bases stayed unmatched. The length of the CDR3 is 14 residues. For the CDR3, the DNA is TGCGCCAGCAGCCTTGGGCAGGGGGCGCGGGAAGCTTTCTTT. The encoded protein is CASSLGQGAREAFF.